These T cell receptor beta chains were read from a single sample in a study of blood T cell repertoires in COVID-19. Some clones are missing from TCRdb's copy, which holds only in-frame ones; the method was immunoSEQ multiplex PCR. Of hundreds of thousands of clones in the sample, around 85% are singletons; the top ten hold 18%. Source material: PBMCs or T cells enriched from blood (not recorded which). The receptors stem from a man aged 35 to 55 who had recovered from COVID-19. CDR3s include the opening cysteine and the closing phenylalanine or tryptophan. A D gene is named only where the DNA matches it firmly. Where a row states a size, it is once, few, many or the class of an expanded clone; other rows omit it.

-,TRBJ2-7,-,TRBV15,TGTGCCACCAGCAGACTACAGCAGGAGCAGTACTTC,CATSRLQQEQYF
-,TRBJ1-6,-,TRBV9,TGTGCCAGCAGTGTCAATAATTCACCCCTCCACTTT,CASSVNNSPLHF
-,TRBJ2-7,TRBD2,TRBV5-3,TGTGCCAGAAGCTTGGTGCGGGAGAAGTACTTC,CARSLVREKYF
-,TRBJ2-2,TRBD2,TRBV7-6,TGTGCCAGCAGCTCGTTCTTAGCGGGAGGGGACACCGGGGAGCTGTTTTTT,CASSSFLAGGDTGELFF
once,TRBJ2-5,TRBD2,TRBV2,TGTGCCAGCAGCTCTTTGGCGGGAGGGTCAGAGACCCAGTACTTC,CASSSLAGGSETQYF
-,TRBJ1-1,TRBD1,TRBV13,TGTGCCTCCTCGGGACAGGGGAACACTGAAGCTTTCTTT,CASSGQGNTEAFF
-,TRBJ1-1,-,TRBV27,TGTGCCAGCAGTTCAGGGAACACTGAAGCTTTCTTT,CASSSGNTEAFF
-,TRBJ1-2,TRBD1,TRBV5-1,TGCGCCAGCAGCTTGGCCAGGGACAGGGGAGGCTACACCTTC,CASSLARDRGGYTF
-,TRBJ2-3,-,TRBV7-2,TGTGCCAGCAGCTTAGATTACTCCAGGGGGGCCACTGATACGCAGTATTTT,CASSLDYSRGATDTQYF
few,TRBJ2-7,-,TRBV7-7,TGTGCTAGCAGCCGGGGGCAGGGGGTCGGCGAGCAGTACTTC,CASSRGQGVGEQYF
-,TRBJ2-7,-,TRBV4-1,TGCGCCAGCAGCCAAGATACAGGTGGCGAGCAGTACTTC,CASSQDTGGEQYF
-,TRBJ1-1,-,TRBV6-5,TGTGCCAGCAGGACGGGGTCCACTGAAGCTTTCTTT,CASRTGSTEAFF
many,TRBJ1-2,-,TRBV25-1,TGTGCCAGCAGTGAACAGGGGCCTAACTATGGCTACACCTTC,CASSEQGPNYGYTF
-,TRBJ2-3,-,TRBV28,TGTGCCAGCACCCCCCAAGCGGGTTTCACAGATACGCAGTATTTT,CASTPQAGFTDTQYF
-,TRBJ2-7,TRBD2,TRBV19,TGTGCCAGTAGTATGGTCTCGGCGGGAGGGCCCGGCGAGCAGTACTTC,CASSMVSAGGPGEQYF
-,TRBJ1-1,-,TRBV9,TGTGCCAGCAGCTCCACAGTGAACACTGAAGCTTTCTTT,CASSSTVNTEAFF
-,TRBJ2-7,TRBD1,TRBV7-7,TGTGCTAGCAGCTCCGGGACAGGGGACTACGAGCAGTACTTC,CASSSGTGDYEQYF
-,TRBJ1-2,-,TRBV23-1,TGCGCCAGCAGTCAATCCACAGGCTTTCCTAATGGCTACACCTTC,CASSQSTGFPNGYTF
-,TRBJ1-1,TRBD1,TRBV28,TGTGCCAGCAGGCTGGGACAGGTGAACACTGAAGCTTTCTTT,CASRLGQVNTEAFF
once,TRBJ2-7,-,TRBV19,TGTGCCAGTAGTATTGACGGACAAACCTACGAGCAGTACTTC,CASSIDGQTYEQYF
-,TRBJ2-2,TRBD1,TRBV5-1,TGCGCCAGCAGCCAGCGGGCAGGGGGCTACGGGGAGCTGTTTTTT,CASSQRAGGYGELFF
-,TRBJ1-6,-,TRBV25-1,TGTGCCAGCAGTGAACCCCCCGCGCCCCTCCACTTT,CASSEPPAPLHF
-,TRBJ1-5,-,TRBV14,TGTGCCAGCAGCCTCATTACCCAGAGCAATCAGCCCCAGCATTTT,CASSLITQSNQPQHF
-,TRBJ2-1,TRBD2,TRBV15,TGTGCCACCAGCTTTCAGCGGGAGGGGGCCTACAATGAGCAGTTCTTC,CATSFQREGAYNEQFF
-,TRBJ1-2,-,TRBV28,TGTGCCAGCAGTTTGGAGTTTCGTGGCTACACCTTC,CASSLEFRGYTF
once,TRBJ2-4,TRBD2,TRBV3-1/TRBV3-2,TGTGCCAGCAGCCAAGAATGGGGACCTAGCGGGAGAACCAAAAACATTCAGTACTTC,CASSQEWGPSGRTKNIQYF
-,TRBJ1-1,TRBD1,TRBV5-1,TGCGCCAGCAGCTCAGGGGGCGGGGGCACTGAAGCTTTCTTT,CASSSGGGGTEAFF
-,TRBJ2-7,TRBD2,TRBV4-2,TGTGCCAGCAGCCAACCGGGAGGCCCCTTCTACGAGCAGTACTTC,CASSQPGGPFYEQYF
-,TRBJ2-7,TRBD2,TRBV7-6,TGTGCCAGCAGCTTATCGGGCGGGAGTGACGAGCAGTACTTC,CASSLSGGSDEQYF
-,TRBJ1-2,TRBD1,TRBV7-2,TGTGCCAGCATCCCCAGTGGACAGGGTGGCTACACCTTC,CASIPSGQGGYTF
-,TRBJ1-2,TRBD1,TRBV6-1,TGTGCCAGCAGTGAAGCCCTGACAGGGTGGTATGGCTACACCTTC,CASSEALTGWYGYTF
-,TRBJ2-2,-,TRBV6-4,TGTGCCAGCAGTGACTCGACAGGCACCGGGGAGCTGTTTTTT,CASSDSTGTGELFF
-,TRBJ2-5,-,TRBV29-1,TGCAGCGTTGCGCCTTCTAGAGCCGAGACCCAGTACTTC,CSVAPSRAETQYF
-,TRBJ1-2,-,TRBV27,TGTGCCAGCAGTTTTAGTCAGGGGAGCGGCTACACCTTC,CASSFSQGSGYTF
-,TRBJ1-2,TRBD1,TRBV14,TGTGCCAGCAGCGCGGACAGGGGACAGGGAGGCTACACCTTC,CASSADRGQGGYTF
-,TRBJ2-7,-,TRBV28,TGTGCCAGCAAACCCTCCGGCCTGACAGGACCTTCCTACGAGCAGTACTTC,CASKPSGLTGPSYEQYF
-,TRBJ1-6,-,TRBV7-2,TGTGCCAGCAGCTTAGGCGTGTCCCATAATTCACCCCTCCACTTT,CASSLGVSHNSPLHF
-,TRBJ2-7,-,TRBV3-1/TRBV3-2,TGTGCCAGCAGCCTTAATTACGAGCAGTACTTC,CASSLNYEQYF
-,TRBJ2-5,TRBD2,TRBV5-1,TGCGCCAGCAGCCGAGGGAGCGGGAGTCCGGAGACCCAGTACTTC,CASSRGSGSPETQYF
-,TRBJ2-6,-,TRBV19,TGTGCCAGTAGTAGCGGGGGCTTTTCTCCTTCTAGGGCCAACGTCCTGACTTTC,CASSSGGFSPSRANVLTF
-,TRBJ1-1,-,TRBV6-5,TGTGCCAGCAGGGACTCGAGCACTGAAGCTTTCTTT,CASRDSSTEAFF
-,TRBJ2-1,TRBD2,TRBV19,TGTGCCAGTAGTGCCCGCGGACTAGCGGACAATGAGCAGTTCTTC,CASSARGLADNEQFF
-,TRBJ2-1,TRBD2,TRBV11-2,TGTGCCAGCAGCTTGGGGACTAGCAGCTACAATGAGCAGTTCTTC,CASSLGTSSYNEQFF
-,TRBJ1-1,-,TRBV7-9,TGTGCCAGCAGCTTAGGAGAGTCTGAAGCTTTCTTT,CASSLGESEAFF
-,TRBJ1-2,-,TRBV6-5,TGTGCCAGCAGTTATGGCCAGTTTTCCGGCTACACCTTC,CASSYGQFSGYTF
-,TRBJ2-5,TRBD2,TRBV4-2,TGTGCCAGCAGCCAAGACCGAGAGGCTAGCGGGAGACAAGAGACCCAGTACTTC,CASSQDREASGRQETQYF
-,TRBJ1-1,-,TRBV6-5,TGTGCCAGCAGTTCCCCGGCAGGGCAGAACACTGAAGCTTTCTTT,CASSSPAGQNTEAFF
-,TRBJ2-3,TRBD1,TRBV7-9,TGTGCCAGCAGCCCCGGGGACAGAAGCACAGATACGCAGTATTTT,CASSPGDRSTDTQYF
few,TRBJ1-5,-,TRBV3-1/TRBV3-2,TGTGCCAGCAGCCTTAGCACGGGGAGAGGGAATCAGCCCCAGCATTTT,CASSLSTGRGNQPQHF
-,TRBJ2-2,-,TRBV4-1,TGCGCCAGCAGCCAAGTATTGCGCGGGGTTGGCGGGGAGCTGTTTTTT,CASSQVLRGVGGELFF
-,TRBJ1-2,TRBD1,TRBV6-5,TGTGCCACCGCGTGGGACAGCAACTATGGCTACACCTTC,CATAWDSNYGYTF
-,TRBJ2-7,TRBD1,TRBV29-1,TGCAGCGTGCCTCGGACAGGGGGCGCGGGGTACGAGCAGTACTTC,CSVPRTGGAGYEQYF
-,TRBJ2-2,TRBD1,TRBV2,TGTGCCAGCAGTACTCCGGGACAGGGGGCGTCGTACGGGGAGCTGTTTTTT,CASSTPGQGASYGELFF
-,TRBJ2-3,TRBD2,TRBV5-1,TGCGCCAGCAGCTTGGCCGTGGGAGGGCCCGATACGCAGTATTTT,CASSLAVGGPDTQYF